This entry lists 21 T cell receptor beta chains sequenced from one sample in a study of T cells in Graves' hyperthyroidism and ophthalmopathy. Researchers amplified the TCR beta CDR3 regions from RNA transcripts. The HTBI primer set drove a first-round RT-PCR of the TCR CDR3. MiXCR, run by TCRdb on the multiplex PCR reads, gives a single entry per CDR3 protein. Of around 440,000 distinct CDR3 sequences listed, 15% to 18% are singletons. Sequences were obtained from blood. The source is a young woman with Graves' hyperthyroidism.

V usage is TRBV4-1 and J usage is TRBJ2-2; D unresolved. Deletions cut 10 bases from V and 7 bases from J, with 16 bases between. CDR1 is MGHRA and CDR2 is YSYEKL in the germline V gene. There are 13 residues in the CDR3. The CDR3 protein is CATSYLPHGELFF. The DNA for the CDR3 is TGCGCCACCTCCTACTTACCCCACGGGGAGCTGTTTTTT.

This clonotype was counted between two and nine times. The CDR3 DNA sequence: TGTGCCAGTAGTCCCACGACTAGCGGGAACTCCGAGCAGTACTTC. Translation gives CASSPTTSGNSEQYF. The J gene is TRBJ2-7, the V gene TRBV19; 11 nucleotides align to TRBD2. V was clipped by 5 bases and J by 6 bases; unmatched bases: 9. The germline V gene has CDR1 LNHDA and CDR2 SQIVND (reference sequence). There are 15 residues in the CDR3.

This clonotype was found many times. V is TRBV20-1 and J is TRBJ1-1; TRBD1 might be the D (6 bases). Trimming shortened V by 5 bases and J by 4 bases, and 14 bases separated the two germline ends. CDR1 and CDR2 (germline): DFQATT, SNEGSKA (reference sequence). This CDR3 is built from 13 residues. CDR3 in amino acids: CSAPGVGATEAFF. In nucleotides, the CDR3 is TGCAGTGCTCCAGGGGTGGGGGCCACTGAAGCTTTCTTT.

Points on this clonotype: A much more abundant neighbour one base away suggests this may be a read error. The rearrangement uses TRBV3-1 and TRBJ2-1; D tentatively reads TRBD1 or TRBD2 (5 bases each). The CDR3 consists of 15 residues. Per the germline V gene, CDR1 is LGHDT and CDR2 is YNNKEL (reference sequence). Deletions cut 3 bases from V and 10 bases from J, with 19 bases between. CDR3 protein: CASSQGFEGHGEQFF. The CDR3 coding sequence is TGTGCCAGCAGCCAGGGATTTGAGGGGCACGGCGAGCAGTTCTTC.

V is TRBV20-1 and J is TRBJ2-5; possible D gene TRBD2, 5 bases. The V end lost 3 bases, the J end lost 4 bases, and 18 bases lay between the germline ends. The CDR3 extends over 15 amino acids. Germline V gene sequence: CDR1 DFQATT, CDR2 SNEGSKA (reference sequence). The CDR3 coding sequence is TGCAGTGCTAGGATTACCCCGAGCGGAGGAGAGACCCAGTACTTC. Protein: CSARITPSGGETQYF.

This clonotype came up many times. The J gene is TRBJ2-5, the V gene TRBV28; TRBD2 might be the D (6 bases). CDR3 length: 16 residues. V lost 2 bases and J lost 4, with 17 bases in between. Germline CDR1 is MDHEN and CDR2 is SYDVKM. This CDR3 is CASSLIQTARGETQYF. CDR3 nucleotide sequence: TGTGCCAGCAGTTTAATCCAGACAGCGCGGGGAGAGACCCAGTACTTC.

This clonotype was recorded at least ten times. In DNA, the CDR3 is TGTGCCACCCAGACAGGGGGGTCGTATAGCAATCAGCCCCAGCATTTT. As protein: CATQTGGSYSNQPQHF. This chain connects TRBV2 to TRBJ1-5; 9 bases line up with TRBD1. The germline V gene encodes CDR1 SNHLY and CDR2 FYNNEI. V lost 10 bases, J lost 0 bases, and 10 bases stayed unmatched. This CDR3 spans 16 amino acids. Full variable domain (remainder filled in from reference TRBV2 and TRBJ1-5): EPEVTQTPSHQVTQMGQEVILRCVPISNHLYFYWYRQILGQKVEFLVSFYNNEISEKSEIFDDQFSVERPDGSNFTLKIRSTKLEDSAMYFCATQTGGSYSNQPQHFGDGTRLSIL.

Many counts were recorded for this clonotype. The V call is TRBV7-2, the J call TRBJ2-1, with 11 bases identical to TRBD2. Per the germline V gene, CDR1 is SGHTA and CDR2 is FQGNSA. The V and J ends lost 3 bases and 6 bases, in that order; junction bases with no gene match: 4. This CDR3 comprises 15 residues. The CDR3 spells CASSFLAGGLNEQFF. CDR3 DNA: TGTGCCAGCAGCTTTCTAGCGGGGGGACTCAATGAGCAGTTCTTC.

The table lists this clonotype with many counts. V is TRBV3-1 and J is TRBJ2-1, with 7 bases lining up with TRBD1. Trimming took 2 bases from V and 9 from J; bases not matched to a gene: 13. The CDR3 covers 16 residues. Germline V CDR1 and CDR2: LGHDT, YNNKEL (reference sequence). For the CDR3, the DNA is TGTGCCAGCAGCCAAATGGAAGGGGGCAGGGTCGCTGAGCAGTTCTTC. Its translation is CASSQMEGGRVAEQFF.

The sample holds many counts of this clonotype. The chain couples TRBV20-1 to TRBJ2-3; D unresolved. The CDR3 contains 12 residues. Trimming removed 2 bases at V and 3 bases at J, with 6 bases between. The germline CDR1 and CDR2 sequences are DFQATT and SNEGSKA (reference sequence). CDR3 coding DNA: TGCAGTGCTAGACTATTAACAGATACGCAGTATTTT. This codes for CSARLLTDTQYF.

The chain is built from TRBV29-1 and TRBJ2-1, with 9 nucleotides matching TRBD2. CDR3 length: 15 amino acids. Trimming cost V 5 bases and J 9 bases; bases outside gene matches: 14. Germline CDR1 SQVTM, CDR2 ANQGSEA. CDR3 DNA: TGCAGCGTTAGCCCCCCGCGGGAGGGCCGGGGTGAGCAGTTCTTC. It codes for CSVSPPREGRGEQFF.

This clonotype was counted a few times. The chain carries TRBV2 and TRBJ2-3; 8 positions match TRBD2. Trimming cost V 5 bases and J 1 base; bases outside gene matches: 8. The germline V gene encodes CDR1 SNHLY and CDR2 FYNNEI. This CDR3 is 16 amino acids long. For the CDR3, the DNA is TGTGCCAGCAGTAGCCAGAGCGGGAGTCGCACAGATACGCAGTATTTT. Amino acid sequence: CASSSQSGSRTDTQYF.

This clonotype was counted many times. The chain's CDR3 is CASSPGDFNQPQHF. The CDR3 nucleotides read TGCGCCAGCAGCCCAGGGGATTTCAATCAGCCCCAGCATTTT. The chain employs TRBV5-1 and TRBJ1-5, with D possibly matching TRBD1 (6 bases). Germline V gives CDR1 SGHRS, CDR2 YFSETQ. This CDR3 has 14 residues. V lost 4 bases and J lost 3, with 11 bases in between. Looking up the rest from reference TRBV5-1 and TRBJ1-5 gives the full variable domain: KAGVTQTPRYLIKTRGQQVTLSCSPISGHRSVSWYQQTPGQGLQFLFEYFSETQRNKGNFPGRFSGRQFSNSRSEMNVSTLELGDSALYLCASSPGDFNQPQHFGDGTRLSIL.

This clonotype was detected ten times or more. The chain joins TRBV7-2 to TRBJ2-5, with a possible D match to TRBD2 (7 bases). The ends were cut back, 1 base at V and 5 bases at J, with 14 bases in the middle. Germline CDR1 reads SGHTA; CDR2 reads FQGNSA. The CDR3 sequence is 15 residues long. Written as DNA, the CDR3 is TGTGCCAGCAGCTTAGGTGGGGGGGCGAAGGAGACCCAGTACTTC. This gives the protein CASSLGGGAKETQYF. The whole variable domain, remainder taken from reference TRBV7-2 and TRBJ2-5, is GAGVSQSPSNKVTEKGKDVELRCDPISGHTALYWYRQSLGQGLEFLIYFQGNSAPDKSGLPSDRFSAERTGGSVSTLTIQRTQQEDSAVYLCASSLGGGAKETQYFGPGTRLLVL.

This clonotype was detected ten times or more. V usage is TRBV2 and J usage is TRBJ1-1; 9 bases align to TRBD1. The germline gives CDR1 SNHLY, CDR2 FYNNEI. With 6 bases clipped from V and 1 base from J, the junction kept 3 bases outside the gene matches. The CDR3 has 14 residues. The CDR3: CASRPGQGNTEAFF. Written as DNA, the CDR3 is TGTGCCAGCAGGCCGGGACAGGGGAACACTGAAGCTTTCTTT.

For this clonotype: A much larger clone sits a single nucleotide away, making a read error possible. The V and J genes are TRBV24-1 and TRBJ1-1; no definite D call. Germline V gene data show CDR1 as KGHDR and CDR2 as SFDVKD. V lost 5 bases to trimming and J lost 9 bases, with 18 bases between them. This CDR3 contains 14 residues. As DNA, the CDR3 is TGTGCCACCAGTGGCTCCACTGAGATCGGGAAAGCTTTCTTT. Residues: CATSGSTEIGKAFF.

The J gene is TRBJ1-6, the V gene TRBV20-1; D possibly corresponds to TRBD1 (5 bases). Per the germline V gene, CDR1 is DFQATT and CDR2 is SNEGSKA (reference sequence). The CDR3 runs to 14 residues. V lost 3 bases and J 7 bases, leaving 13 bases between the germline ends. The CDR3 DNA reads as TGCAGTGCTAGTGTGTCCTGGGGCAATTCACCCCTCCACTTT. It encodes CSASVSWGNSPLHF.

This clonotype was counted many times. V is TRBV6-1 and J is TRBJ2-7; D unclear. The CDR3 runs to 14 residues. Trimming took off 3 bases at V and 3 bases at J, with 12 bases between the two ends. Germline assignment: CDR1 MNHNS and CDR2 SASEGT. DNA for the CDR3: TGTGCCAGCAGTGACATCACCACTTACTACGAGCAGTACTTC. Protein sequence: CASSDITTYYEQYF.

This clonotype occurred many times. The rearrangement links TRBV12-3 or TRBV12-4 to TRBJ2-3, with 7 bases identical to TRBD1. The CDR3 is made up of 18 amino acids. V lost 3 bases and J lost 3; bases outside the gene matches: 15. The CDR3 loop reads CASSFAAIGGLGTDTQYF. The CDR3 DNA reads as TGTGCCAGCAGTTTCGCCGCAATAGGGGGCCTTGGGACAGATACGCAGTATTTT.

This clonotype was counted between two and nine times. The J gene is TRBJ2-3, the V gene TRBV28; D could derive from TRBD1 or TRBD2 (5 bases each). Deletions cut 6 bases from V and 3 bases from J, with 16 bases between. Per germline, CDR1 MDHEN and CDR2 SYDVKM. The CDR3 runs to 15 residues. The CDR3 region is CASSPRGVITDTQYF. The CDR3 DNA reads TGTGCCAGCAGCCCACGAGGGGTGATTACAGATACGCAGTATTTT. Full variable domain (rest looked up from reference TRBV28 and TRBJ2-3): DVKVTQSSRYLVKRTGEKVFLECVQDMDHENMFWYRQDPGLGLRLIYFSYDVKMKEKGDIPEGYSVSREKKERFSLILESASTNQTSMYLCASSPRGVITDTQYFGPGTRLTVL.

Many counts were recorded for this clonotype. The chain links TRBV20-1 to TRBJ2-5; 8 bases align to TRBD1. Per the germline V gene, CDR1 is DFQATT and CDR2 is SNEGSKA (reference sequence). This CDR3 comprises 18 residues. V lost 0 bases, J lost 0 bases, and 12 bases stayed unmatched. CDR3 nucleotide sequence: TGCAGTGCTAGAGATACAGGGGGGATCATTTTAAACCAAGAGACCCAGTACTTC. Amino acid sequence: CSARDTGGIILNQETQYF.